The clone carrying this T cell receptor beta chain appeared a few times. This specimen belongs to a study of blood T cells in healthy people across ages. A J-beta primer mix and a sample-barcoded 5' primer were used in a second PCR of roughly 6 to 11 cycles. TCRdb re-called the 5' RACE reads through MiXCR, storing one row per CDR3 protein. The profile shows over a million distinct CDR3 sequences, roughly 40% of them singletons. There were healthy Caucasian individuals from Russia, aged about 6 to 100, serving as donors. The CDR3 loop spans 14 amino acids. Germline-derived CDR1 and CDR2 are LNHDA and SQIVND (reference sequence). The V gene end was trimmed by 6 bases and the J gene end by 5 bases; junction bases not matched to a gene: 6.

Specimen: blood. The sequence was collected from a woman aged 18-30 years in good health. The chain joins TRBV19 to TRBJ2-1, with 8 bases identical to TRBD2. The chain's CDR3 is CASRVAGLNNEQFF. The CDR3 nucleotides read TGTGCCAGTAGAGTAGCGGGACTTAACAATGAGCAGTTCTTC.